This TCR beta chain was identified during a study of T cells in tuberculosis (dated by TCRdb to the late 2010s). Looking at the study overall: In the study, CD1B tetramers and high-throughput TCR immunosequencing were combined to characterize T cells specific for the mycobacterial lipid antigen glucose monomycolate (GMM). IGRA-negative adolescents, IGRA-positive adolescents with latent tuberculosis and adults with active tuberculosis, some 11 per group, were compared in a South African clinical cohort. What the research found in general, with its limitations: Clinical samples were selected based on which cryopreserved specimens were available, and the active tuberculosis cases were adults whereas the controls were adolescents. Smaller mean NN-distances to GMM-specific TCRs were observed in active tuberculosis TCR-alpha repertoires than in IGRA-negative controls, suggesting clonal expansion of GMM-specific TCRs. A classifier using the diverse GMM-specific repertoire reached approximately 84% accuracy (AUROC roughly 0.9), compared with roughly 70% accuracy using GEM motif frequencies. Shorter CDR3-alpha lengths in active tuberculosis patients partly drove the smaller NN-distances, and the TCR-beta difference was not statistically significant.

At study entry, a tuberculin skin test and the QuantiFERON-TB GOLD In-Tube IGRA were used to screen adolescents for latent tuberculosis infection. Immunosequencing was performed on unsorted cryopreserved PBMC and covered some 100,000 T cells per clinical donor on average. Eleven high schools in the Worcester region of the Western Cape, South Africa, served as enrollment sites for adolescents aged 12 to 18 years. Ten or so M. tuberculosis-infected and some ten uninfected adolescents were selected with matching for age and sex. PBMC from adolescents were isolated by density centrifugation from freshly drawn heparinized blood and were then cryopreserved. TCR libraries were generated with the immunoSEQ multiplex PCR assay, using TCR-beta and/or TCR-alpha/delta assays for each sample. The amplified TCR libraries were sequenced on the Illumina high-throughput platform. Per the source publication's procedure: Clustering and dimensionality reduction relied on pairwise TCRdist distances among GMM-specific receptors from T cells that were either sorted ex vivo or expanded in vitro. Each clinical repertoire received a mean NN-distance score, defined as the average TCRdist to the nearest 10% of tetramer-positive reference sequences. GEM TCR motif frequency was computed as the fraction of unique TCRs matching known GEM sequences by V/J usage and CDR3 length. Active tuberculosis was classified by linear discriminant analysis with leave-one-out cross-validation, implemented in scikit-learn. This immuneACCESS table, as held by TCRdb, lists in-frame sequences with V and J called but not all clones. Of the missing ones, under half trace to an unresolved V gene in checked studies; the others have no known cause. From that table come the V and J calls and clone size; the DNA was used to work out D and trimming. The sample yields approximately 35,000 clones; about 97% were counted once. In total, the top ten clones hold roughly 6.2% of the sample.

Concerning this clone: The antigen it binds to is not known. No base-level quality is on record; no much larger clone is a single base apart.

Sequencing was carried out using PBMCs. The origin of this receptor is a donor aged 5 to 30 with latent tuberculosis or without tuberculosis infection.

The CDR3 region: CASSPDGVARGGEQYF. The DNA is as follows: TGTGCCAGCAGCCCAGACGGGGTGGCCCGGGGGGGCGAGCAGTACTTC. The chain is encoded by TRBV9 joined to TRBJ2-7, and TRBD2 matches 8 of the central bases. CDR3 length: 16 amino acids, cysteine to phenylalanine. Kept here is only the CDR3 DNA, which spans 48 bases and is read in frame from base 1. Ends trimmed: V by 4 bases, J by 6 bases; bases unmatched to a gene: 15. From the germline V gene, CDR1 is SGDLS and CDR2 is YYNGEE.